Shown below are 8 T cell receptor beta chains from a single sample sequenced in a study of Ad26.COV2.S vaccination and SARS-CoV-2 variants. TCRdb's copy holds only in-frame clones and misses some; the assay was immunoSEQ multiplex PCR. The sample records under 550,000 clones, around 90% being singletons. Regarding treatment: about 20 received Ad26.COV2.S at low or high dose, single or two shots; several received placebo; per-sample allocation not given. Specimens were obtained on day 63 following the first vaccine or placebo injection. Sequencing used peripheral blood, obtained in a trial of Ad26.COV2.S vaccine versus placebo. These TCRs come from a person aged 18-65 years who received the Ad26.COV2.S COVID-19 vaccine or a placebo.

This clone has a handful of counts. The rearrangement joins TRBV7-2 to TRBJ1-1; no firm D call. The germline V and J ends were trimmed by 0 bases and 1 base, with 15 bases remaining between them. Per germline, CDR1 SGHTA and CDR2 FQGNSA. The CDR3 runs to 17 residues. CDR3 nucleotide sequence: TGTGCCAGCAGCTTAGCGTTGACGTCAGACCAGAACACTGAAGCTTTCTTT. This encodes CASSLALTSDQNTEAFF.

The chain has TRBV11-2 and TRBJ2-2, with D perhaps TRBD1 (5 bases). V was trimmed by 5 bases and J by 0 bases, leaving 10 bases between them. The CDR3 totals 15 residues. CDR1 and CDR2 from the germline V gene are SGHAT and FQNNGV. CDR3 sequence reads: CASSMGLANTGELFF. The CDR3 DNA follows: TGTGCCAGCAGCATGGGGCTAGCGAACACCGGGGAGCTGTTTTTT.

This rearrangement joins TRBV5-4 to TRBJ1-4; D is unresolved. Germline loops: CDR1 SGHNT, CDR2 YYREEE (reference sequence). V dropped 3 bases and J dropped 8 bases, with 11 bases sitting between them. The CDR3 extends over 13 amino acids. The CDR3 DNA reads TGTGCCAGCAGCTCCCCGTCGGGGGAAAAACTGTTTTTT. It translates to CASSSPSGEKLFF.

This chain links TRBV6-2 or TRBV6-3 with TRBJ1-5; 7 bases align to TRBD1. The CDR3 extends over 14 amino acids. The V and J ends lost 7 bases and 1 base, in that order; junction bases with no gene match: 4. Germline-derived CDR1 and CDR2 are MNHEY and SVGEGT. CDR3 DNA sequence: TGTGCCAGCACCCCAGGGGGAAGCAATCAGCCCCAGCATTTT. Its protein is CASTPGGSNQPQHF.

This clone came up once. V and J are TRBV19 and TRBJ1-5; 9 nucleotides line up with TRBD1. Germline V gene lookup returns CDR1 LNHDA and CDR2 SQIVND (reference sequence). This CDR3 region has 15 residues. The junction had 3 bases not matched to a gene; V was cut back by 1 base and J by 5 bases. The CDR3 nucleotides are TGTGCCAGTAGTATAGGGGACAGGGACGATCAGCCCCAGCATTTT. Amino acids: CASSIGDRDDQPQHF. Drawing the rest from reference TRBV19 and TRBJ1-5, the complete variable domain is DGGITQSPKYLFRKEGQNVTLSCEQNLNHDAMYWYRQDPGQGLRLIYYSQIVNDFQKGDIAEGYSVSREKKESFPLTVTSAQKNPTAFYLCASSIGDRDDQPQHFGDGTRLSIL.

The chain links TRBV6-6 to TRBJ2-5, with TRBD2 matching over 10 bases. The CDR3 has 14 amino acids. Germline values: CDR1 MNHNY, CDR2 SVGAGI (reference sequence). J lost 3 bases, V lost 6 bases, and 4 bases had no gene match. Here the CDR3 DNA reads TGTGCCAGCAGGCCTAGCGGGAGCAAAGAGACCCAGTACTTC. Its translation: CASRPSGSKETQYF.

The chain couples TRBV6-2 or TRBV6-3 to TRBJ2-7; D may be TRBD1 (6 bases). The CDR3 runs to 13 residues. V was shortened by 0 bases and J by 5 bases, with 8 bases between the two germline ends. Per the germline V gene, CDR1 is MNHEY and CDR2 is SVGEGT. CDR3 sequence (DNA): TGTGCCAGCAGTTACTCCCGGGACAACGAGCAGTACTTC. This encodes CASSYSRDNEQYF.

V gene TRBV7-2 combines with J gene TRBJ2-7; D unresolved. CDR3 length equals 15 residues. The germline CDR1 and CDR2 sequences are SGHTA and FQGNSA. The V and J ends lost 6 bases and 2 bases respectively, with 17 bases between them. Written as DNA, the CDR3 is TGTGCCAGCAGTCGCGTTTCCCAGAAAACCTACGAGCAGTACTTC. This codes for CASSRVSQKTYEQYF.